One and the same sample provided the 18 T cell receptor beta chains below, sequenced in a study of blood T cell repertoires in COVID-19. Only in-frame clones appear in the TCRdb table, and some are missing; sequencing was by immunoSEQ multiplex PCR. The sample contains around 120,000 clones, approximately 82% of which appear only once. The sequenced sample consisted of peripheral blood. Every receptor here comes from a man in his forties with active or convalescent COVID-19.

The gene calls are TRBV24-1 and TRBJ2-1; D might be TRBD1 (6 bases). Germline values: CDR1 KGHDR, CDR2 SFDVKD. This CDR3 is built from 13 residues. The V gene lost 1 base and the J gene lost 9 bases, with 9 bases spanning the gap. CDR3 sequence: CATSDFRGSEQFF. The CDR3 DNA follows: TGTGCCACCAGTGATTTCAGGGGCAGTGAGCAGTTCTTC.

V and J are TRBV7-9 and TRBJ2-5; a possible D gene is TRBD2 (5 bases). Germline V gene sequence: CDR1 SEHNR, CDR2 FQNEAQ (reference sequence). This CDR3 comprises 15 residues. The ends were cut back, 2 bases at V and 0 bases at J, with 10 bases in the middle. Written as DNA, the CDR3 is TGTGCCAGCAGCTTAAGAGAGGGCAACCAAGAGACCCAGTACTTC. The encoded protein is CASSLREGNQETQYF.

This rearrangement joins TRBV3-1 (or the pseudogene TRBV3-2) to TRBJ1-1; 7 nucleotides agree with TRBD1. The CDR3 is 17 residues long. Germline values: CDR1 LGHDT, CDR2 YNNKEL (reference sequence). V was clipped by 4 bases and J by 1 base; unmatched bases: 12. This CDR3 reads CASSPVGRGLANTEAFF. Here the CDR3 DNA reads TGTGCCAGCAGCCCTGTTGGCAGGGGGTTAGCGAACACTGAAGCTTTCTTT.

V usage is TRBV6-5 and J usage is TRBJ2-1; 10 nucleotides match TRBD2. This CDR3 is built from 16 residues. With V trimmed by 2 bases and J by 5 bases, 6 bases remained unmatched. From germline, CDR1 is MNHEY and CDR2 SVGAGI. The CDR3 coding sequence is TGTGCCAGCAGTTACGAAGCGGGGGGGCCCCACAATGAGCAGTTCTTC. Amino acid sequence: CASSYEAGGPHNEQFF.

V gene TRBV5-4 combines with J gene TRBJ2-2, with D perhaps matching TRBD2 (6 bases). This CDR3 region has 16 residues. The V gene lost 4 bases and the J gene lost 1 base, with 14 bases spanning the gap. Germline CDR1 SGHNT, CDR2 YYREEE (reference sequence). CDR3 loop: CASSPTPGLNTGELFF. The CDR3 region has the DNA TGTGCCAGCAGCCCTACCCCGGGACTGAACACCGGGGAGCTGTTTTTT.

This clone turned up a few times. V gene TRBV2 combines with J gene TRBJ1-5; weak D call: TRBD1 (5 bases). This CDR3 has 14 amino acids. The germline gives CDR1 SNHLY, CDR2 FYNNEI. Trimming removed 6 bases from V and 5 bases from J, with 14 bases in between. CDR3 protein: CASRGDSTYQPQHF. The CDR3 nucleotides are TGTGCCAGCAGAGGAGACAGTACCTATCAGCCCCAGCATTTT.

This chain joins TRBV12-5 and TRBJ1-1; D gene ambiguous. The CDR3 contains 14 residues. The V end lost 0 bases, the J end lost 4 bases, and 9 bases lay between the germline ends. CDR1 is LGHNT, CDR2 FRNRAP, per germline. The CDR3 sequence is CASGLVQGSTEAFF. The CDR3 DNA reads TGTGCTAGTGGTTTGGTACAAGGGAGCACTGAAGCTTTCTTT.

The chain is built from TRBV3-1 (or the pseudogene TRBV3-2) and TRBJ2-7; TRBD2 might be the D (5 bases). The CDR3 is made up of 15 amino acids. From germline, CDR1 is LGHDT and CDR2 YNNKEL (reference sequence). V was shortened by 1 base and J by 0 bases, with 10 bases between the two germline ends. CDR3 sequence: CASSQGGATSYEQYF. The DNA of the CDR3 is TGTGCCAGCAGCCAAGGGGGAGCAACCTCCTACGAGCAGTACTTC.

This clone was counted between two and nine times. This rearrangement joins TRBV7-6 to TRBJ1-4; D ambiguous. The V end lost 6 bases, the J end lost 0 bases, and 11 bases lay between the germline ends. Germline CDR1 reads SGHVS; CDR2 reads FNYEAQ. This CDR3 is 15 amino acids long. CDR3 protein: CASRLNSATNEKLFF. DNA of the CDR3: TGTGCCAGCAGGTTAAACAGTGCAACTAATGAAAAACTGTTTTTT.

The rearrangement joins TRBV20-1 to TRBJ1-6; D is uncertain. Germline V CDR1 and CDR2: DFQATT, SNEGSKA (reference sequence). There are 15 residues in the CDR3. V lost 3 bases to trimming and J lost 5 bases, with 14 bases between them. The CDR3 loop reads CSASGTNSHNSPLHF. In DNA, the CDR3 is TGCAGTGCTAGTGGCACCAACTCACATAATTCACCCCTCCACTTT.

This chain connects TRBV4-3 to TRBJ2-3, with TRBD2 matching over 10 bases. The length of the CDR3 is 17 residues. J gave up 5 bases and V 3 bases, and 11 bases lay outside the gene matches. Looked up from germline, CDR1 is LGHNA and CDR2 is YSLEER. CDR3 sequence (DNA): TGCGCCAGCAGCCACAAAAGGTTAGCGGGGGGACAAGATACGCAGTATTTT. Protein sequence: CASSHKRLAGGQDTQYF.

V and J are TRBV6-5 and TRBJ1-5; possible D gene TRBD1, 5 bases. The V gene lost 2 bases and the J gene lost 5 bases, with 13 bases spanning the gap. The CDR3 loop spans 15 amino acids. Germline values: CDR1 MNHEY, CDR2 SVGAGI. This chain's CDR3 is CASSYLDSGHQPQHF. CDR3 sequence (DNA): TGTGCCAGCAGTTACCTCGACAGTGGACATCAGCCCCAGCATTTT.

The chain joins TRBV6-5 to TRBJ2-7; D perhaps matches TRBD1 (5 bases). The CDR3 covers 12 residues. Trimming pared 2 bases from V and 4 bases from J, leaving 6 bases between. Per germline, CDR1 MNHEY and CDR2 SVGAGI. This CDR3 reads CASSYQGYEQYF. CDR3 nucleotide sequence: TGTGCCAGCAGTTACCAGGGATACGAGCAGTACTTC.

V is TRBV3-1 (or the pseudogene TRBV3-2) and J is TRBJ2-1; possibly TRBD2 for D (6 bases). CDR3 length: 15 residues. V shed 7 bases and J shed 0 bases, with 13 bases lying between them. Germline V CDR1 and CDR2: LGHDT, YNNKEL (reference sequence). The CDR3, as DNA: TGTGCCAGCAAGTCCCTCGGGGGCTCCTACAATGAGCAGTTCTTC. Translated, it gives CASKSLGGSYNEQFF.

V usage is TRBV6-4 and J usage is TRBJ1-5, with D perhaps matching TRBD1 (5 bases). V dropped 7 bases and J dropped 2 bases, with 6 bases sitting between them. CDR3 size: 12 residues. Germline lookup yields CDR1 MRHNA and CDR2 SNTAGT. In DNA form, the CDR3 reads TGTGCCAGCAAAGGGGGCAATCAGCCCCAGCATTTT. It translates to CASKGGNQPQHF.

This chain connects TRBV2 to TRBJ1-6; D is uncertain. The V end lost 9 bases, the J end lost 6 bases, and 18 bases lay between the germline ends. The CDR3 is 15 residues long. CDR1 and CDR2 from the germline V gene are SNHLY and FYNNEI. The CDR3 sequence is CASGRGSASNSPLHF. CDR3 DNA sequence: TGTGCCAGTGGGAGAGGGTCTGCCTCTAATTCACCCCTCCACTTT.

The rearrangement links TRBV25-1 to TRBJ1-3; D unresolved. This CDR3 has 14 residues. CDR1 and CDR2 (germline): MGHDK, SYGVNS. The V gene lost 4 bases and the J gene lost 1 base, with 8 bases spanning the gap. The CDR3 is CASSVASSGNTIYF. CDR3 DNA sequence: TGTGCCAGCAGTGTAGCTTCTTCTGGAAACACCATATATTTT.

The CDR3 loop is CASSFGGGIYEQYF. The CDR3 region has the DNA TGTGCCAGCAGCTTCGGCGGGGGGATATACGAGCAGTACTTC. The rearrangement links TRBV7-2 to TRBJ2-7; 8 positions match TRBD2. This CDR3 comprises 14 residues. Trimming at V came to 3 bases and at J to 4 bases, leaving 5 bases not matched to a gene. Germline V gene sequence: CDR1 SGHTA, CDR2 FQGNSA.